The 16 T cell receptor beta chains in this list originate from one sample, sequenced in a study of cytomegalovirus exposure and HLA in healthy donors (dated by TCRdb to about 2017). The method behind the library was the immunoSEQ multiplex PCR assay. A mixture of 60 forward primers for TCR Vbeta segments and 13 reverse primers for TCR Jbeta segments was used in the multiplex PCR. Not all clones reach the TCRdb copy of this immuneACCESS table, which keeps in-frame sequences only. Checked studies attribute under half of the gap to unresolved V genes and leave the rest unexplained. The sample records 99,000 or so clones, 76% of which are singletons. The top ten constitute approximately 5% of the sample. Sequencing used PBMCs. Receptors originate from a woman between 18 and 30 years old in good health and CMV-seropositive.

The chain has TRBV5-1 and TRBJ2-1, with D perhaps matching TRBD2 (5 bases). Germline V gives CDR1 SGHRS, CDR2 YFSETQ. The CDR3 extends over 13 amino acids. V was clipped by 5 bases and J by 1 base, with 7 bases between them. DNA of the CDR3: TGCGCCAGCAGGGACTGGTCCTACAATGAGCAGTTCTTC. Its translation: CASRDWSYNEQFF.

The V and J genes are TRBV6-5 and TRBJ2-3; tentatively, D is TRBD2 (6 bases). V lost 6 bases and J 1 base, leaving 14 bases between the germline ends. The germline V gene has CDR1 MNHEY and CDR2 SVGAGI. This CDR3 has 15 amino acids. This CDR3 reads CASRDTSFGTDTQYF. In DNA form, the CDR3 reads TGTGCCAGCAGGGATACTAGCTTCGGCACAGATACGCAGTATTTT.

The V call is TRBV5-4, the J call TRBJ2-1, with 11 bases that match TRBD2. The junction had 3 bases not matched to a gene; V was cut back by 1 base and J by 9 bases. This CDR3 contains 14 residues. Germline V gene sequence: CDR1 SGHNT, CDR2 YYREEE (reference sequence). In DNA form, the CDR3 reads TGTGCCAGCAGCTTGTTCACTAGCGGGGGTGAGCAGTTCTTC. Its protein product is CASSLFTSGGEQFF.

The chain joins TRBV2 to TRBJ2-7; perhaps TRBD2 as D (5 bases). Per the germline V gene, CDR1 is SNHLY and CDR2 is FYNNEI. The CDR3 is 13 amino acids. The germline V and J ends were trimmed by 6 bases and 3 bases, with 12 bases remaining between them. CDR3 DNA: TGTGCCAGCAGGGACTGGCGGAACTACGAGCAGTACTTC. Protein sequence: CASRDWRNYEQYF.

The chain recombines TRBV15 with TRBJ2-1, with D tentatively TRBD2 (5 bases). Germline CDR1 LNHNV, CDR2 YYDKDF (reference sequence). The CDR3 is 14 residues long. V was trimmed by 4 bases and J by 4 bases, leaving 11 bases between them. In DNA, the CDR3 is TGTGCCACCAGCACCCGCCTAGCTTACAATGAGCAGTTCTTC. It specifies CATSTRLAYNEQFF.

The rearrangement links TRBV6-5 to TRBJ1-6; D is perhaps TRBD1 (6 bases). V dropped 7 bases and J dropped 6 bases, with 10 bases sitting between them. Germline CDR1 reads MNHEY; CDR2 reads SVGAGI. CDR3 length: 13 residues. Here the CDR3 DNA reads TGTGCCAGCACGGACAGCTTTAATTCACCCCTCCACTTT. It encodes CASTDSFNSPLHF.

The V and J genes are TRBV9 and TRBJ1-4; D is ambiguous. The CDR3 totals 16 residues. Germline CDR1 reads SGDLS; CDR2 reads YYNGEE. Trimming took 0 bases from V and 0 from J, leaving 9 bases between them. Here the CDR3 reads CASSVELGATNEKLFF. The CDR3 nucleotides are TGTGCCAGCAGCGTAGAGTTGGGCGCAACTAATGAAAAACTGTTTTTT.

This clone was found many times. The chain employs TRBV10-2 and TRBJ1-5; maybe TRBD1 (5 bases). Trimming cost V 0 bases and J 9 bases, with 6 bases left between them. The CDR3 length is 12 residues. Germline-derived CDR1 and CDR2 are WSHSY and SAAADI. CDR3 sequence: CASSESQGPQHF. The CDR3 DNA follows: TGCGCCAGCAGTGAGTCGCAGGGGCCCCAGCATTTT.

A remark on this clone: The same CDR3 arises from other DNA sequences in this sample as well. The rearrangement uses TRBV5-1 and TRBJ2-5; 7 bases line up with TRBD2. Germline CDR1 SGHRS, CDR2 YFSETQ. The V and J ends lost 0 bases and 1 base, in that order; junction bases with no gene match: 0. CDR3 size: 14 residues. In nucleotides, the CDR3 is TGCGCCAGCAGCTTGGGGGGGGGCCAAGAGACCCAGTACTTC. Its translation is CASSLGGGQETQYF.

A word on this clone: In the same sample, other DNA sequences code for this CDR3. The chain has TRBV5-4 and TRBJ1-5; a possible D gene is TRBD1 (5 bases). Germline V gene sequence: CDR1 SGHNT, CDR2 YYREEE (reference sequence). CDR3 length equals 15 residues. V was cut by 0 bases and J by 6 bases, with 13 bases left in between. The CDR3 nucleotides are TGTGCCAGCAGCTTGGATCAGGGTTCAGGTCAGCCCCAGCATTTT. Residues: CASSLDQGSGQPQHF.

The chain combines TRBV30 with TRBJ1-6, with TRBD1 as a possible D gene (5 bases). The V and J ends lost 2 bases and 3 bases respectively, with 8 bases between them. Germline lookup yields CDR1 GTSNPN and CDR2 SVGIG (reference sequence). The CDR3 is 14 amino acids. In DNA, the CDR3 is TGTGCCTGGAGTCCCCAGGGCTATAATTCACCCCTCCACTTT. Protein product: CAWSPQGYNSPLHF.

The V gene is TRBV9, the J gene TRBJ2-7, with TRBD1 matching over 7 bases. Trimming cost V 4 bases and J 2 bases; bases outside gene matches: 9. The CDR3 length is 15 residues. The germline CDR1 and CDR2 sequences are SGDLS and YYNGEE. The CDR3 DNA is TGTGCCAGCAGCCCCAAGGACAGGCCTGCCTACGAGCAGTACTTC. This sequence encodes CASSPKDRPAYEQYF.

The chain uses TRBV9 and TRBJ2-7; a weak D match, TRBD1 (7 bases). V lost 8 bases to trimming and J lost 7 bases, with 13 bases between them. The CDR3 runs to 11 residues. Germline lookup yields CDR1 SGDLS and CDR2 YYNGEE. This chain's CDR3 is CARPGGPEQYF. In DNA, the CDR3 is TGTGCCAGACCAGGGGGGCCTGAGCAGTACTTC. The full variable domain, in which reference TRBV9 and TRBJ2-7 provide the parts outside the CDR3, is DSGVTQTPKHLITATGQRVTLRCSPRSGDLSVYWYQQSLDQGLQFLIQYYNGEERAKGNILERFSAQQFPDLHSELNLSSLELGDSALYFCARPGGPEQYFGPGTRLTVT.

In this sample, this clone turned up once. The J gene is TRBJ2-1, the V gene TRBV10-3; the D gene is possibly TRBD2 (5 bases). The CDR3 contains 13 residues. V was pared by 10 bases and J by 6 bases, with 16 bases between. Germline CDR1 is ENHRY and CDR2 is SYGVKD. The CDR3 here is CATLTNSLNEQFF. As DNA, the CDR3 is TGTGCCACCTTGACTAATTCCCTCAATGAGCAGTTCTTC.

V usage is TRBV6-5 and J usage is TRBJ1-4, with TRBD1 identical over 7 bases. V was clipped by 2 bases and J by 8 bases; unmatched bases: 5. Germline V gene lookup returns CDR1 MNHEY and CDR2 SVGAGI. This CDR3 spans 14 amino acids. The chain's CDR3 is CASSYNRGTEKLFF. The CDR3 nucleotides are TGTGCCAGCAGTTACAACAGGGGAACCGAAAAACTGTTTTTT.

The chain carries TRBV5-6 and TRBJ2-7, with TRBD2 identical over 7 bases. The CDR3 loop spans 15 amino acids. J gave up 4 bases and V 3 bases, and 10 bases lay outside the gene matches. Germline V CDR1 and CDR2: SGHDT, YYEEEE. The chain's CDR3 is CASSWGEGSFYEQYF. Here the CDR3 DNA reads TGTGCCAGCAGCTGGGGGGAGGGGTCGTTTTACGAGCAGTACTTC.